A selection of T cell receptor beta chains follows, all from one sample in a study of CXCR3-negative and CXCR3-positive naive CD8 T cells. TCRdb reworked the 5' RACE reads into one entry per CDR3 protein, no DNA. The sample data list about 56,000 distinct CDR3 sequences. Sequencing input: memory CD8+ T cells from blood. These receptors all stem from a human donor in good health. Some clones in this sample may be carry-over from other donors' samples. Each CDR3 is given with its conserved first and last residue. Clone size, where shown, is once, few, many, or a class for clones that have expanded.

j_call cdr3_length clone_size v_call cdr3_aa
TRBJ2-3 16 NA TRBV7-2 CASSLIRRGGPDTQYF
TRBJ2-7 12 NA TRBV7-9 CASSLLVSEQYF
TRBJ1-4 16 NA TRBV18 CASSADSVATNEKLFF
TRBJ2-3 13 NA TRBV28 CASSRTPTDTQYF
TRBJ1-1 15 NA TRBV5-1 CASSVTGAGNTEAFF
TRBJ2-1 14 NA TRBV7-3 CASSTGTSGNEQFF
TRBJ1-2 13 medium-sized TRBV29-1 CSVGPQGFYGYTF
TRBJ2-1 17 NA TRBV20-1 CSARDATGTSGEVEQFF
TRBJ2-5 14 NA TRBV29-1 CSVEDWQVQETQYF
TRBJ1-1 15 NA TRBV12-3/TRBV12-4 CASSYPGRDRGEAFF
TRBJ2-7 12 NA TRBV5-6 CASSFGDYEQYF
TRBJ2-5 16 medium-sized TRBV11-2 CASSLGRLGYQETQYF